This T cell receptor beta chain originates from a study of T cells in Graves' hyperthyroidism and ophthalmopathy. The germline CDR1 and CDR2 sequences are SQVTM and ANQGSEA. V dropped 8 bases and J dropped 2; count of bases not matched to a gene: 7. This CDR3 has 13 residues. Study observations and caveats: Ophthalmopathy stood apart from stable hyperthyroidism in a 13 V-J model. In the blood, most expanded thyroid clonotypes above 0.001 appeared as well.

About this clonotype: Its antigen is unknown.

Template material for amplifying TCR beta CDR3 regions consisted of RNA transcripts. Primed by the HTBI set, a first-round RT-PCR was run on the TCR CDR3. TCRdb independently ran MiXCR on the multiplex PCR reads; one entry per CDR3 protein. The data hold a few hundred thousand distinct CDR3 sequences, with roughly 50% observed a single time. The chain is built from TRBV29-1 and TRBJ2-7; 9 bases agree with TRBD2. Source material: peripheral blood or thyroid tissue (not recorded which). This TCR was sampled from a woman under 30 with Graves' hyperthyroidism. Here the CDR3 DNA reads TGCAGCACGAGACTAGCGGCTGCCTACGAGCAGTACTTC. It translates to CSTRLAAAYEQYF.